This T cell receptor (beta chain) is from a study of shared clonotypes between healthy human individuals. Study results and limitations: Non-shared clonotypes showed lower generation probabilities than clonotypes common to all four donors. Generally, naive subsets (rather than memory subsets) showed larger estimated richness.

This clone was detected only once. The target antigen is unknown. Using immunoSEQ multiplex PCR, the repertoire was profiled, and TCRdb retains in-frame clones only, with some absent. This repertoire shows about 2.2 million clones, 85% to 95% found once; its top ten account for about 1.5%. V gave up 4 bases and J gave up 4 bases, with 14 bases separating them. This CDR3 has 14 amino acids. Germline V gene sequence: CDR1 SGDLS, CDR2 YYNGEE. CD45RO negativity and positive selection for CCR7 defined naive CD8 cells, a population that excluded terminally differentiated effector memory CD45RA+ cells. Donors had no recently reported acute infections or vaccinations and were HIV-negative.

The specimen sequenced was naive CD8+ T cells from PBMCs. The chain joins TRBV9 to TRBJ1-2, with a tentative D call TRBD1 (5 bases). The sequence came from a man in his late teens or twenties in good health. Some clones in this sample may be carry-over from other donors' samples. The CDR3 region has the DNA TGTGCCAGCAGCACTGGGACGGACCTCTATGGCTACACCTTC. Its translation: CASSTGTDLYGYTF. Variable domain in full (rest from reference TRBV9 and TRBJ1-2): DSGVTQTPKHLITATGQRVTLRCSPRSGDLSVYWYQQSLDQGLQFLIQYYNGEERAKGNILERFSAQQFPDLHSELNLSSLELGDSALYFCASSTGTDLYGYTFGSGTRLTVV.